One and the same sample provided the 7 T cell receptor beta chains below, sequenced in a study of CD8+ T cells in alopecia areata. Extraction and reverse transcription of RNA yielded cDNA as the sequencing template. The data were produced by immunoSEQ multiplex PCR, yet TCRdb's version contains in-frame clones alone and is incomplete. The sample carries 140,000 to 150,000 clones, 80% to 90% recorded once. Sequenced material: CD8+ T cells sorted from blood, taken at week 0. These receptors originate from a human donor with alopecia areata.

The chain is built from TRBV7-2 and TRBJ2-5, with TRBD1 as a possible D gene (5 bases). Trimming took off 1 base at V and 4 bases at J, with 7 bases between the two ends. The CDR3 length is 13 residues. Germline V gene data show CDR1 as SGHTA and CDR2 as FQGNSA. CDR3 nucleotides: TGTGCCAGCAGCTTAGGGGGCATAGAGACCCAGTACTTC. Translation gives CASSLGGIETQYF. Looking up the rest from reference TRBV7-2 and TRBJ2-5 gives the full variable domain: GAGVSQSPSNKVTEKGKDVELRCDPISGHTALYWYRQSLGQGLEFLIYFQGNSAPDKSGLPSDRFSAERTGGSVSTLTIQRTQQEDSAVYLCASSLGGIETQYFGPGTRLLVL.

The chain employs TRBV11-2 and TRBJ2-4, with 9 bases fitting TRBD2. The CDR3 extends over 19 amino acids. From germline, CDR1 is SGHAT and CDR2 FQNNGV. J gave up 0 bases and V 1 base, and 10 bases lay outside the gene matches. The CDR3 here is CASSLVSSGRFLAKNIQYF. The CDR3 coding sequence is TGTGCCAGCAGCTTAGTGTCAAGCGGGAGGTTCCTAGCCAAAAACATTCAGTACTTC.

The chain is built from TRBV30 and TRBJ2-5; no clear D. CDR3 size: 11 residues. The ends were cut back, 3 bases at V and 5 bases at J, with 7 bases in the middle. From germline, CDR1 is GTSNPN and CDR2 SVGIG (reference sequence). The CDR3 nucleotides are TGTGCCTGGAGCCACGGGGAGACCCAGTACTTC. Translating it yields CAWSHGETQYF.

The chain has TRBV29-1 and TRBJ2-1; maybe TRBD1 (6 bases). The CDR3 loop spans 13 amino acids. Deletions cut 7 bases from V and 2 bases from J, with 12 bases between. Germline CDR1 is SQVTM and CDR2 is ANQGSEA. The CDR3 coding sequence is TGCAGCGCACAGGGTGCCACCTACAATGAGCAGTTCTTC. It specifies CSAQGATYNEQFF.

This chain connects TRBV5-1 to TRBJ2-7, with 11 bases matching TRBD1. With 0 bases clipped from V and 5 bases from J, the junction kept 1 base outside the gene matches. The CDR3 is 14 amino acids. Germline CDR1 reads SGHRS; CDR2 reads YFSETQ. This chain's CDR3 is CASSLGTGGHEQYF. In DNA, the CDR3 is TGCGCCAGCAGCTTGGGGACAGGGGGCCACGAGCAGTACTTC.

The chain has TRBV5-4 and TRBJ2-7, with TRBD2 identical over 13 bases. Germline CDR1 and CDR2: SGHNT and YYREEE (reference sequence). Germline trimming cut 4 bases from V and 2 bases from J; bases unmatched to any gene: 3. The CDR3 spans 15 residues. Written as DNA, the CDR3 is TGTGCCAGCAGCATGGGACTAGCGGGACCCTACGAGCAGTACTTC. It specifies CASSMGLAGPYEQYF.

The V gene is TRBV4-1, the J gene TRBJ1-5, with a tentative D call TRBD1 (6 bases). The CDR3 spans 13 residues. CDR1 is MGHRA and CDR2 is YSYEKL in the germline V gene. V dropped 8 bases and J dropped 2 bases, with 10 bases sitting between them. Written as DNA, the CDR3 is TGCGCCAGCGGAGAGGGGGGCAATCAGCCCCAGCATTTT. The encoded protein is CASGEGGNQPQHF.